This T cell receptor beta chain was sequenced in a study of molecular identifiers for immune sequencing clone quantification. Study-wide background: Four of five RNA aliquots from roughly 21,000 or 96,000 naive CD8 T cells were sequenced.

General study results and limits: Clones above 20 RNA copies held over 98% of effector molecules, under 1% in naive cells.

Previously reported methods and listed TCR primers produced the bulk TCR libraries. Via MiXCR, TCRdb re-called the PCR reads, giving one row per CDR3 protein. The sample holds nearly 650,000 distinct CDR3 sequences; 25% are singletons and the top ten take about 0.84%. This clonotype turned up a few times. Its antigen remains unidentified. Source material for naive CD8 libraries was 20,000 to 1,000,000 sorted cells, with 10%, 30% or 50% RNA. CDR1 and CDR2 from the germline V gene are SGHVS and FNYEAQ. V was trimmed by 5 bases and J by 0 bases, leaving 9 bases between them. The CDR3 covers 14 residues. V usage is TRBV7-6 and J usage is TRBJ2-3, with a tentative D call TRBD2 (5 bases). Sequencing input: naive CD8+ T cells from blood, with Jurkat cell RNA spiked in. Described subset: FACS-sorted CD8+CD4-CCR7+CD45RA+ naive T cells. The sequence was collected from a human donor in good health. Some libraries in this study had Jurkat cell RNA spiked in. The CDR3 DNA reads TGTGCCAGCAGCGGACTGTTTAGCACAGATACGCAGTATTTT. Residues: CASSGLFSTDTQYF.